This is a list of T cell receptor beta chains from one sample in a study of cytomegalovirus exposure and HLA in healthy donors. TCRdb's copy holds only in-frame clones and misses some; the assay was immunoSEQ multiplex PCR. The sample lists 210,000 or so clones, 75% to 85% occurring once. The sequencing input was PBMCs. The receptors shown here come from a woman aged 55-69 years in good health and CMV-seropositive. Each CDR3 is given with its conserved first and last residue. Fields, in order: D gene, V gene, clone size, J gene, CDR3 DNA, CDR3 protein. The D gene is left open where the match is weak. Clone size is given for some rows only: seen once, a few or many times, or a class if the clone is expanded.

>TRBD1|TRBV6-1|-|TRBJ2-5
TGTGCCAGCAGTGCCTTCGCCGGGACAGTCAAGGAGACCCAGTACTTC
CASSAFAGTVKETQYF
>-|TRBV6-5|-|TRBJ2-7
TGTGCCAGCAGTTACTCGGAGGGGGCGCGGGACGAGCAGTACTTC
CASSYSEGARDEQYF
>-|TRBV30|-|TRBJ1-6
TGTGCCTGGAGTGGCAGGGGTCCGAGGGGGAATTCACCCCTCCACTTT
CAWSGRGPRGNSPLHF
>TRBD1|TRBV18|-|TRBJ1-2
TGTGCCAGCTCACCCTCTCGAGGAACAGGGGCTAACTATGGCTACACCTTC
CASSPSRGTGANYGYTF
>-|TRBV7-3|-|TRBJ1-2
TGTGCCAGCAGCTCTTCGGGTCTTTATGGCTACACCTTC
CASSSSGLYGYTF
>-|TRBV11-2|-|TRBJ1-2
TGTGCCAGCAGCTGGAACCAATTAAGGACAGATAACTATGGCTACACCTTC
CASSWNQLRTDNYGYTF
>-|TRBV4-1|-|TRBJ1-3
TGCGCCAGCAGCCTTACGTCGGGTCCGGGTGGAAACACCATATATTTT
CASSLTSGPGGNTIYF
>TRBD1|TRBV18|-|TRBJ2-3
TGTGCCAGCTCACCACCAGGACAGGGTTCAGATACGCAGTATTTT
CASSPPGQGSDTQYF
>-|TRBV28|-|TRBJ1-1
TGTGCCAGCAGTTTGAGCAGGGGCGCTTTCTTT
CASSLSRGAFF
>-|TRBV10-3|-|TRBJ1-2
TGTGCCATCAGTGAAAACGTGGAGGGCTACACCTTC
CAISENVEGYTF
>TRBD1|TRBV6-6|few|TRBJ1-5
TGTGCCAGCAGCCCAACAGGGGGCAAAGGCAATCAGCCCCAGCATTTT
CASSPTGGKGNQPQHF
>-|TRBV5-1|-|TRBJ2-5
TGCGCCAGCAGCTTCTCCGGACTGGAAGAGACCCAGTACTTC
CASSFSGLEETQYF
>-|TRBV4-1|-|TRBJ1-4
TGCGCCAGCAGCCAAGAACCCGGGGGGGGGCGCGAAAAACTGTTTTTT
CASSQEPGGGREKLFF
>-|TRBV27|-|TRBJ2-3
TGTGCCAGCCGGGACTCTTACACAGATACGCAGTATTTT
CASRDSYTDTQYF